Below are 12 T cell receptor beta chains sequenced from a single sample in a study of shared clonotypes between healthy human individuals. Produced via immunoSEQ multiplex PCR; TCRdb's table is partial and in-frame only. The table records about 2,200,000 clones, approximately 94% of them present only once. The naive CD8 subset, CD45RO-negative cells positively selected for CCR7, excluded terminally differentiated effector memory CD45RA+ cells. The sequencing sample was made of naive CD8+ T cells from PBMCs. These receptors came from a man aged 18 to 30 in good health. Some clones in this sample may be carry-over from other donors' samples.

This chain joins TRBV6-5 and TRBJ1-5; D remains ambiguous. Germline-derived CDR1 and CDR2 are MNHEY and SVGAGI. V was shortened by 4 bases and J by 2 bases, with 15 bases between the two germline ends. The CDR3 has 16 amino acids. The CDR3 protein is CASSFQKPNGNQPQHF. The CDR3 region has the DNA TGTGCCAGCAGTTTTCAGAAACCGAACGGCAATCAGCCCCAGCATTTT.

The chain has TRBV14 and TRBJ1-1; D not certain. CDR1 SGHDN and CDR2 FVKESK come from the germline V gene. The ends were cut back, 2 bases at V and 1 base at J, with 5 bases in the middle. The CDR3 spans 13 residues. For the CDR3, the DNA is TGTGCCAGCAGCCAATACAGGAACACTGAAGCTTTCTTT. Translation gives CASSQYRNTEAFF.

This chain joins TRBV6-5 and TRBJ2-3; D is tentatively TRBD1 or TRBD2 (6 bases each). V lost 2 bases and J 6 bases, leaving 12 bases between the germline ends. CDR1 is MNHEY, CDR2 SVGAGI, per germline. CDR3 length: 14 amino acids. CDR3 in amino acids: CASSYLPGADTQYF. Here the CDR3 DNA reads TGTGCCAGCAGTTACCTCCCGGGGGCGGATACGCAGTATTTT.

The V and J genes are TRBV27 and TRBJ1-2, with a tentative D call TRBD1 (6 bases). The V gene lost 5 bases and the J gene lost 4 bases, with 14 bases spanning the gap. The CDR3 spans 14 residues. Per germline, CDR1 MNHEY and CDR2 SMNVEV (reference sequence). In nucleotides, the CDR3 is TGTGCCAGCAGTACCGCCGGAGGGGGCTATGGCTACACCTTC. Translated: CASSTAGGGYGYTF.

The chain joins TRBV27 to TRBJ1-5; 9 nucleotides line up with TRBD1. The CDR3 is made up of 15 amino acids. V dropped 3 bases and J dropped 4; count of bases not matched to a gene: 4. CDR1 and CDR2 (germline): MNHEY, SMNVEV (reference sequence). This chain's CDR3 is CASSLTGGVNQPQHF. DNA of the CDR3: TGTGCCAGCAGTTTGACAGGGGGGGTAAATCAGCCCCAGCATTTT.

V usage is TRBV7-6 and J usage is TRBJ2-1, with 8 positions matching TRBD2. This CDR3 is built from 18 residues. The germline gives CDR1 SGHVS, CDR2 FNYEAQ. With 0 bases clipped from V and 0 bases from J, the junction kept 7 bases outside the gene matches. CDR3 DNA: TGTGCCAGCAGCTTAGCCCTAGCGGGCCCCAGCTCCTACAATGAGCAGTTCTTC. It yields the protein CASSLALAGPSSYNEQFF.

The chain couples TRBV7-9 to TRBJ1-1; TRBD1 might be the D (5 bases). CDR1 and CDR2 (germline): SEHNR, FQNEAQ (reference sequence). Deletions cut 0 bases from V and 1 base from J, with 9 bases between. CDR3 size: 15 residues. CDR3 amino acids: CASSLAMGGNTEAFF. CDR3 coding DNA: TGTGCCAGCAGCTTAGCCATGGGGGGGAACACTGAAGCTTTCTTT. The complete variable domain, with remaining parts taken from reference TRBV7-9 and TRBJ1-1, reads DTGVSQNPRHKITKRGQNVTFRCDPISEHNRLYWYRQTLGQGPEFLTYFQNEAQLEKSRLLSDRFSAERPKGSFSTLEIQRTEQGDSAMYLCASSLAMGGNTEAFFGQGTRLTVV.

The chain recombines TRBV5-1 with TRBJ2-7; maybe TRBD2 (5 bases). V dropped 0 bases and J dropped 1 base, with 11 bases sitting between them. This CDR3 has 15 amino acids. CDR1 is SGHRS and CDR2 is YFSETQ in the germline V gene. CDR3 sequence: CASSLGAGRSYEQYF. The CDR3 DNA sequence: TGCGCCAGCAGCTTGGGGGCGGGTAGGTCCTACGAGCAGTACTTC. The variable domain in full, with the rest retrieved from reference TRBV5-1 and TRBJ2-7, is KAGVTQTPRYLIKTRGQQVTLSCSPISGHRSVSWYQQTPGQGLQFLFEYFSETQRNKGNFPGRFSGRQFSNSRSEMNVSTLELGDSALYLCASSLGAGRSYEQYFGPGTRLTVT.

The genes are TRBV28 and TRBJ2-7; D unclear. Germline CDR1 MDHEN, CDR2 SYDVKM. V was pared by 6 bases and J by 3 bases, with 15 bases between. This CDR3 region has 14 residues. The CDR3: CASSPVRARYEQYF. For the CDR3, the DNA is TGTGCCAGCAGCCCAGTTAGAGCCCGCTACGAGCAGTACTTC.

Note on this clone: Other DNA sequences in the same sample also yield this CDR3. The chain joins TRBV7-9 to TRBJ2-1; possibly TRBD2 for D (5 bases). V was trimmed by 3 bases and J by 4 bases, leaving 7 bases between them. The CDR3 spans 13 residues. Looked up from germline, CDR1 is SEHNR and CDR2 is FQNEAQ (reference sequence). CDR3 residues: CASSLGDYNEQFF. For the CDR3, the DNA is TGTGCCAGCAGCTTGGGAGATTACAATGAGCAGTTCTTC.

The chain joins TRBV6-6 to TRBJ2-5; no clear D gene. CDR3 length equals 14 residues. V was cut by 4 bases and J by 1 base, with 10 bases left in between. Germline V CDR1 and CDR2: MNHNY, SVGAGI (reference sequence). The CDR3 nucleotides read TGTGCCAGCAGTTCCTTTCGGAGCCAAGAGACCCAGTACTTC. Translating it yields CASSSFRSQETQYF.

Comment on this clone: Other DNA sequences within the sample encode an identical CDR3. The genes are TRBV30 and TRBJ1-1, with no clear D. From germline, CDR1 is GTSNPN and CDR2 SVGIG (reference sequence). The CDR3 has 12 residues. V shed 1 base and J shed 2 bases, with 5 bases lying between them. CDR3 sequence (DNA): TGTGCCTGGAGTGCGGGTAACACTGAAGCTTTCTTT. Translated: CAWSAGNTEAFF.